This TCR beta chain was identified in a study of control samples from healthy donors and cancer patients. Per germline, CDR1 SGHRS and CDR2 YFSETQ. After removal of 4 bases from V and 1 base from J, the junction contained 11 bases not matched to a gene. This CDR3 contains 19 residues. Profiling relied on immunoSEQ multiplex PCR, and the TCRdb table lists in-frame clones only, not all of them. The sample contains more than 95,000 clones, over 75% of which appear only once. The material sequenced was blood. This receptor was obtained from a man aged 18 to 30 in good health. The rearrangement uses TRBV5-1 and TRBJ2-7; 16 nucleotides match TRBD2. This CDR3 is CASSPTGTSGREASYEQYF. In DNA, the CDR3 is TGCGCCAGCAGCCCCACCGGGACTAGCGGGAGGGAGGCGTCCTACGAGCAGTACTTC.